The T cell receptor (beta chain) under discussion was sequenced for a study of T cells in Graves' hyperthyroidism and ophthalmopathy. Trimming removed 7 bases at V and 3 bases at J, with 16 bases between. This CDR3 region has 15 residues. The germline V gene encodes CDR1 SGHAT and CDR2 FQNNGV. PBMCs were obtained from 10 ml fresh peripheral blood. This clonotype came up many times. Amplification targeted TCR beta CDR3 regions from RNA transcripts. The HTBI primer set was used in a first-round RT-PCR of the TCR CDR3. MiXCR, run by TCRdb on the multiplex PCR reads, gives a single entry per CDR3 protein. The data contain roughly 170,000 distinct CDR3 sequences, about a sixth of them singletons.

Sequenced: blood. This clonotype was obtained from a woman between 45 and 65 years old with Graves' hyperthyroidism. The chain combines TRBV11-2 with TRBJ2-1; perhaps TRBD1 as D (6 bases). The CDR3 nucleotides read TGTGCCAGCACCGTCGGACAGCCCTTCTACAATGAGCAGTTCTTC. Amino acids: CASTVGQPFYNEQFF.